This passage covers 15 T cell receptor beta chains from one sample sequenced in a study of control samples from healthy donors and cancer patients (TCRdb year 2020). The library came from the immunoSEQ multiplex PCR assay. Here the immuneACCESS table is served through TCRdb, limited to in-frame sequences with V and J called. Missing clones are a known gap in these copies; in checked studies unresolved V genes cover under half, and the rest lacks a known reason. Present in this sample are 140,000 to 150,000 clones, approximately 94% of which were seen just once. The top ten clones comprise 5.5% to 7.5% of the sample. Sequences were obtained from blood. The receptors here all came from a man aged 18 to 35 in good health.

This clone was recorded a few times. The chain couples TRBV4-1 to TRBJ1-4, with 7 positions matching TRBD1. Losses at the gene ends were 4 bases for V and 7 bases for J; bases not matched to a gene: 12. Per the germline V gene, CDR1 is MGHRA and CDR2 is YSYEKL. The CDR3 loop spans 16 amino acids. CDR3 residues: CASSPWGGTEPEKLFF. CDR3 coding DNA: TGCGCCAGCAGCCCGTGGGGCGGGACAGAGCCTGAAAAACTGTTTTTT.

V gene TRBV7-9 combines with J gene TRBJ2-1, with D maybe TRBD1 (6 bases). The ends were cut back, 3 bases at V and 8 bases at J, with 20 bases in the middle. CDR3 length equals 16 residues. The germline gives CDR1 SEHNR, CDR2 FQNEAQ (reference sequence). CDR3 amino acids: CASSFRDTPEWDEQFF. The DNA of the CDR3 is TGTGCCAGCAGCTTCCGGGACACTCCGGAATGGGATGAGCAGTTCTTC. Combining the CDR3 with reference TRBV7-9 and TRBJ2-1 gives the whole variable domain DTGVSQNPRHKITKRGQNVTFRCDPISEHNRLYWYRQTLGQGPEFLTYFQNEAQLEKSRLLSDRFSAERPKGSFSTLEIQRTEQGDSAMYLCASSFRDTPEWDEQFFGPGTRLTVL.

V usage is TRBV19 and J usage is TRBJ1-2; unclear D gene. The CDR3 is 17 amino acids. The V end was cut by 2 bases, the J end by 4 bases, with 20 bases between. Germline V gives CDR1 LNHDA, CDR2 SQIVND (reference sequence). The CDR3 reads CASSITSFSGSSYGYTF. The CDR3 DNA follows: TGTGCCAGTAGTATAACCTCTTTCTCCGGGTCTTCCTATGGCTACACCTTC.

Only one count was recorded for this clone. The junction and the germline gene differ at one end; a read error may be behind it. The rearrangement links TRBV7-7 to TRBJ2-5; 8 nucleotides match TRBD1. The CDR3 runs 16 residues. Germline V lookup: CDR1 SSHAT, CDR2 FNYEAQ (reference sequence). CDR3 region: CASSQGTGYSGETQYF. The CDR3 DNA reads as TGTGCTAGCAGCCAAGGGACAGGATATTCTGGAGAGACCCAGTACTTC.

The chain has TRBV5-4 and TRBJ1-3; D gene unclear. The V gene's germline CDR1 is SGHNT and CDR2 YYREEE (reference sequence). V lost 5 bases and J lost 3, with 12 bases in between. CDR3 length: 14 amino acids. CDR3 DNA: TGTGCCAGCAGACTAGATCTGGATGGAAACACCATATATTTT. Amino acid sequence: CASRLDLDGNTIYF.

The chain joins TRBV4-2 to TRBJ2-3; no clear D gene. There are 14 residues in the CDR3. Germline V lookup: CDR1 LGHNA, CDR2 YNFKEQ. Trimming cost V 1 base and J 2 bases, with 7 bases left between them. CDR3 loop: CASSQGTLTDTQYF. CDR3 in DNA: TGTGCCAGCAGCCAAGGGACCCTCACAGATACGCAGTATTTT.

This chain joins TRBV12-3 or TRBV12-4 and TRBJ2-1, with 9 bases fitting TRBD1. CDR3 length equals 13 residues. V lost 5 bases, J lost 15 bases, and 11 bases stayed unmatched. CDR3 DNA: TGTGCCAGCAGTCTATACCGGGACAGGGCCGGGTTCTTC. Translated: CASSLYRDRAGFF.

This clone has just one count. This sequence joins TRBV6-6 and TRBJ2-1, with 13 bases aligning to TRBD2. The CDR3 runs 16 residues. J lost 8 bases, V lost 6 bases, and 10 bases had no gene match. Germline values: CDR1 MNHNY, CDR2 SVGAGI (reference sequence). CDR3 DNA sequence: TGTGCCAGCAGCATTAGACTAGCGGGAGGTGGCGATGAGCAGTTCTTC. This gives the protein CASSIRLAGGGDEQFF.

V and J are TRBV19 and TRBJ2-2, with 8 bases lining up with TRBD1. CDR1 and CDR2 (germline): LNHDA, SQIVND (reference sequence). CDR3 length: 16 amino acids. V dropped 0 bases and J dropped 4; count of bases not matched to a gene: 4. This CDR3 reads CASSIDGQGPTGELFF. As DNA, the CDR3 is TGTGCCAGTAGTATAGATGGACAGGGACCCACCGGGGAGCTGTTTTTT.

This sequence joins TRBV10-1 and TRBJ2-1; TRBD1 agrees at 8 bases. From germline, CDR1 is WNHNN and CDR2 SYGVQD (reference sequence). The CDR3 contains 13 residues. V was clipped by 2 bases and J by 8 bases; unmatched bases: 2. CDR3 loop: CASSEDRGDEQFF. The CDR3 DNA reads as TGCGCCAGCAGTGAGGACAGGGGCGATGAGCAGTTCTTC.

The rearrangement joins TRBV6-1 to TRBJ2-4; D unclear. The CDR3 extends over 13 amino acids. Between the trimmed V and J ends, which lost 3 bases and 0 bases, there was a span of 3 bases. From germline, CDR1 is MNHNS and CDR2 SASEGT. DNA of the CDR3: TGTGCCAGCAGTGATATAGCCAAAAACATTCAGTACTTC. It yields the protein CASSDIAKNIQYF.

About this clone: The sample carries other DNA sequences with the same CDR3. The CDR3 here is CSAGINQPQHF. The CDR3 DNA reads as TGCAGTGCGGGGATAAATCAGCCCCAGCATTTT. This chain links TRBV20-1 with TRBJ1-5, with unresolved D. The V gene's germline CDR1 is DFQATT and CDR2 SNEGSKA (reference sequence). The length of the CDR3 is 11 residues. V dropped 6 bases and J dropped 4 bases, with 7 bases sitting between them.

The rearrangement links TRBV3-1 (or the pseudogene TRBV3-2) to TRBJ2-5; the D is unclear. The CDR3 is 11 residues long. From germline, CDR1 is LGHDT and CDR2 YNNKEL (reference sequence). V was pared by 1 base and J by 6 bases, with 3 bases between. CDR3 residues: CASSQVKTQYF. DNA of the CDR3: TGTGCCAGCAGCCAAGTAAAGACCCAGTACTTC.

This rearrangement joins TRBV2 to TRBJ2-7; the D gene could be TRBD1 or TRBD2 (5 bases each). Trimming cost V 5 bases and J 2 bases, with 7 bases left between them. From germline, CDR1 is SNHLY and CDR2 FYNNEI. The CDR3 runs to 12 residues. CDR3 sequence (DNA): TGTGCCAGCAGTCGGGACCCCTACGAGCAGTACTTC. Protein: CASSRDPYEQYF.

This clone turned up a few times. The rearrangement joins TRBV4-1 to TRBJ1-5; D is unresolved. CDR1 and CDR2 from the germline V gene are MGHRA and YSYEKL. V lost 2 bases, J lost 7 bases, and 9 bases lay in between. The CDR3 runs 13 residues. CDR3 residues: CASSQTRGQPQHF. The CDR3 DNA follows: TGCGCCAGCAGCCAAACCCGTGGGCAGCCCCAGCATTTT.